The 2 T cell receptor beta chains given below trace back to one sample, sequenced in a study of blood T cell repertoires in COVID-19 (dated by TCRdb to between 2020 and 2021). Libraries were prepared through the immunoSEQ multiplex PCR assay. The clones in this table, taken by TCRdb from immuneACCESS, are in-frame only. Not every clone is retained; where verified, under half of the shortfall comes from an unresolved V gene, and the cause of the rest is unknown. Within this sample are roughly 200,000 clones, with approximately 80% of them counted one time only. The ten most abundant clones make up roughly 8.7% of the sample. Sequenced input: peripheral blood. The receptors here all came from a woman in her forties or fifties with active or convalescent COVID-19.

The table lists this clone with a few counts. V usage is TRBV28 and J usage is TRBJ1-1; TRBD1 aligns across 10 bases. V trimming: 5 bases; J trimming: 10 bases; junction bases outside the gene matches: 10. The CDR3 extends over 14 amino acids. Per germline, CDR1 MDHEN and CDR2 SYDVKM. CDR3 residues: CASSRQGARMGAFF. CDR3 DNA sequence: TGTGCCAGCAGTCGACAGGGGGCGCGGATGGGAGCTTTCTTT.

The V and J genes are TRBV28 and TRBJ1-4, with D possibly being TRBD1 (6 bases). V dropped 2 bases and J dropped 12 bases, with 16 bases sitting between them. This CDR3 is built from 14 residues. CDR1 and CDR2 (germline): MDHEN, SYDVKM. CDR3 protein: CASSLGRGPSELFF. For the CDR3, the DNA is TGTGCCAGCAGTTTAGGCAGGGGTCCTTCGGAACTGTTTTTT.